The sequence of this T cell receptor beta chain was determined in a study of cytomegalovirus exposure and HLA in healthy donors. Study details: There were 350 to 450 genotyped donors. Of these, roughly 80% fell in the genetic ancestry cluster associated with self-reported Caucasian donors.

Study findings and constraints: Immune exposure data for these donors was limited to CMV serostatus. The study carried out a later analysis of TCR beta sequences. It associated 15,000 to 20,000 of them with specific HLA alleles at a false discovery rate of 0.05.

Comment on this clone: Its cognate antigen is unknown.

The V gene's germline CDR1 is LNHDA and CDR2 SQIVND (reference sequence). Trimming cost V 5 bases and J 3 bases; bases outside gene matches: 5. The CDR3 loop spans 15 amino acids. Researchers ran the PCR with 60 Vbeta and 13 Jbeta primers. Some clones are missing from TCRdb's copy, which holds only in-frame ones; the method was immunoSEQ multiplex PCR. The sample shows about 35,000 clones, and 3% to 4.5% sits with its ten largest clones. This chain joins TRBV19 and TRBJ1-5; 9 nucleotides line up with TRBD1. Sequences were obtained from PBMCs. This sequence was found in a man aged 35-49 years in good health and CMV-seronegative. The DNA for the CDR3 is TGTGCCAGTAGTCTGGACAGGGGCCTCAATCAGCCCCAGCATTTT. Protein sequence: CASSLDRGLNQPQHF.